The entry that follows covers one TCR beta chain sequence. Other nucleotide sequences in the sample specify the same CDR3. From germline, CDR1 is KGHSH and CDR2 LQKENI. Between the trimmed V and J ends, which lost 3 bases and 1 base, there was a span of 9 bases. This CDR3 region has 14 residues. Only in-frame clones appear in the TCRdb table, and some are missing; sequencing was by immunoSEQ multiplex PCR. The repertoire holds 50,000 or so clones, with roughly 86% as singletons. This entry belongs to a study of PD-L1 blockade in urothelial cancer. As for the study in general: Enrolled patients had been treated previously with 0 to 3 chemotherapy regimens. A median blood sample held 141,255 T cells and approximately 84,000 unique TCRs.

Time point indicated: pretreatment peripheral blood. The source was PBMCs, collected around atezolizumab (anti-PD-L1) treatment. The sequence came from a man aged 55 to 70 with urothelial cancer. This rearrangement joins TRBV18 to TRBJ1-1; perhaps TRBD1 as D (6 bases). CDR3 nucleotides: TGTGCCAGCTCACCCCGAGGGGGGAACACTGAAGCTTTCTTT. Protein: CASSPRGGNTEAFF.